This record concerns one T cell receptor (beta chain) sequence. This sample is drawn from a study of CD8 T cells in Susac syndrome. Relapsing-remitting disease, either stable or active, was present in the treatment-naive patients who were the multiple sclerosis controls. Negative isolation was used for CD8+ and CD4+ T cells, and FACS enrichment was applied to TEMRA cells. The CDR3 is made up of 14 amino acids. Trimming pared 8 bases from V and 2 bases from J, leaving 16 bases between. CDR1 DFQATT and CDR2 SNEGSKA come from the germline V gene (reference sequence). Random hexamers were used to reverse transcribe about 0.5 to 1 ug of RNA. TCR beta CDR3 was amplified by immunoSEQ covering 54 Vbeta and 13 Jbeta. TCRdb reprocessed the immunoSEQ multiplex PCR reads via MiXCR and lists one record per CDR3 protein. The data show 400,000 or so distinct CDR3 sequences, approximately 85% seen once.

The sample comprised CD8+ T cells from PBMCs. This receptor was obtained from a human donor with multiple sclerosis. The J gene is TRBJ2-1, the V gene TRBV20-1; perhaps TRBD2 as D (5 bases). CDR3 loop: CSTPGRGTYNEQFF. As DNA, the CDR3 is TGCAGTACTCCGGGTCGGGGTACCTACAATGAGCAGTTCTTC.